This TCR beta chain was sequenced during a study of vaccination effects on CD4 cells after COVID-19. About this clone itself: Antigen specificity is unknown.

Assay: immunoSEQ multiplex PCR; the TCRdb copy retains only in-frame clones and omits some. The table has tens of thousands of clones, 55% to 85% seen once. Germline CDR1 and CDR2: SGHRS and YFSETQ. V dropped 5 bases and J dropped 2; count of bases not matched to a gene: 4. This CDR3 has 14 amino acids. Study results and caveats: Cross-reactivity with common cold coronaviruses was shown by only 1 of 255 vaccine-induced clones in healthy vaccinees.

Viral peptide pools were used in the ViraFEST assay to expand antigen-specific CD4+ T cells, and sequencing came afterward. The culture ran for 10 days, and then CD4+ T cells were isolated. Two-dose BNT162b2 or mRNA-1273 vaccination was given to participants. The sample in question was CD4+ T cells from PBMCs cultured with HCoV-NL63 spike peptides, obtained after COVID-19 vaccination. This TCR derives from a human donor who received a COVID-19 vaccine. The chain carries TRBV5-1 and TRBJ2-5, with TRBD1 matching 9 bases. For the CDR3, the DNA is TGCGCCAGCAGGCAGACAGGGGGGCAAGAGACCCAGTACTTC. Its translation: CASRQTGGQETQYF.